Each of the 18 T cell receptor beta chains below was sequenced from the same sample in a study of shared T cell receptors in the human thymus. The protocol was immunoSEQ multiplex PCR, while the TCRdb copy is restricted to in-frame clones and leaves out a portion. The repertoire holds some 720,000 clones, with 88% as singletons. These same records also appear under a second study, on human thymus T cells.

Sequencing was carried out using thymocytes. These receptors were collected from a boy under two years old with a congenital heart defect.

V gene TRBV6-1 combines with J gene TRBJ2-5, with a tentative D call TRBD2 (5 bases). Trimming took off 5 bases at V and 2 bases at J, with 12 bases between the two ends. This CDR3 has 14 residues. Germline V gene sequence: CDR1 MNHNS, CDR2 SASEGT. Here the CDR3 DNA reads TGTGCCAGCAGTAGGCGGGCTCTTCAAGAGACCCAGTACTTC. Protein product: CASSRRALQETQYF.

The chain uses TRBV27 and TRBJ1-4; 8 positions agree with TRBD1. The CDR3 covers 12 residues. Germline V lookup: CDR1 MNHEY, CDR2 SMNVEV (reference sequence). V trimming: 4 bases; J trimming: 12 bases; junction bases outside the gene matches: 4. In nucleotides, the CDR3 is TGTGCCAGCAGTTCCCGGACAGGGCAACTGTTTTTT. Translation gives CASSSRTGQLFF.

V is TRBV28 and J is TRBJ2-7, with D tentatively TRBD1 (6 bases). CDR1 is MDHEN and CDR2 is SYDVKM in the germline V gene. This CDR3 is 12 amino acids long. Deletions cut 3 bases from V and 7 bases from J, with 10 bases between. CDR3 sequence reads: CASSLGQCEQYF. In nucleotides, the CDR3 is TGTGCCAGCAGTTTGGGACAATGTGAGCAGTACTTC.

The chain is built from TRBV4-1 and TRBJ2-7, with 8 bases identical to TRBD2. The trim removed 0 bases at V and 3 bases at J, leaving 13 bases unmatched. Per germline, CDR1 MGHRA and CDR2 YSYEKL. The CDR3 runs to 18 residues. The CDR3 region is CASSQEERGKREYYEQYF. In nucleotides, the CDR3 is TGCGCCAGCAGCCAAGAAGAGAGAGGGAAGCGGGAGTACTACGAGCAGTACTTC.

This sequence joins TRBV6-4 and TRBJ1-2; unclear D gene. Germline V gives CDR1 MRHNA, CDR2 SNTAGT. This CDR3 region has 15 residues. V was pared by 0 bases and J by 7 bases, with 15 bases between. Written as DNA, the CDR3 is TGTGCCAGCAGTGACTCGTCTGTGCCCTATCGTGGCTACACCTTC. It encodes CASSDSSVPYRGYTF.

The genes are TRBV5-1 and TRBJ2-7; 11 nucleotides agree with TRBD2. This CDR3 region has 17 residues. The germline V gene has CDR1 SGHRS and CDR2 YFSETQ. V lost 4 bases, J lost 0 bases, and 9 bases stayed unmatched. Here the CDR3 DNA reads TGCGCCAGCAGCATGGGACTAGCGGTCCGAAGCTCCTACGAGCAGTACTTC. This gives the protein CASSMGLAVRSSYEQYF.

The chain employs TRBV4-1 and TRBJ1-4, with D hard to call. CDR3 length: 15 residues. Germline-derived CDR1 and CDR2 are MGHRA and YSYEKL. Trimming removed 3 bases from V and 8 bases from J, with 16 bases in between. The CDR3 bases are TGCGCCAGCAGCCACCGGACGGAGGGTGGCGAAAAACTGTTTTTT. It encodes CASSHRTEGGEKLFF.

This clone was observed a few times. V gene TRBV19 combines with J gene TRBJ1-1; maybe TRBD1 (5 bases). Trimming pared 0 bases from V and 4 bases from J, leaving 12 bases between. The CDR3 extends over 15 amino acids. Germline values: CDR1 LNHDA, CDR2 SQIVND (reference sequence). The CDR3 region is CASSIDLRVGTEAFF. CDR3 DNA sequence: TGTGCCAGTAGTATAGATCTCAGGGTAGGCACTGAAGCTTTCTTT. Drawing the rest from reference TRBV19 and TRBJ1-1, the complete variable domain is DGGITQSPKYLFRKEGQNVTLSCEQNLNHDAMYWYRQDPGQGLRLIYYSQIVNDFQKGDIAEGYSVSREKKESFPLTVTSAQKNPTAFYLCASSIDLRVGTEAFFGQGTRLTVV.

The chain carries TRBV6-1 and TRBJ1-2; D is perhaps TRBD1 (5 bases). The CDR3 has 13 residues. V was shortened by 3 bases and J by 8 bases, with 13 bases between the two germline ends. Germline assignment: CDR1 MNHNS and CDR2 SASEGT. For the CDR3, the DNA is TGTGCCAGCAGTGATTGGAGGGGAGGGGGCTACACCTTC. Amino acids: CASSDWRGGGYTF.

The rearrangement links TRBV5-1 to TRBJ2-7; 14 bases fit TRBD2. The CDR3 totals 14 residues. V trimming: 4 bases; J trimming: 9 bases; junction bases outside the gene matches: 6. The germline CDR1 and CDR2 sequences are SGHRS and YFSETQ. The CDR3 coding sequence is TGCGCCAGCAGCCCTGGACTAGCGGGAGGCCCGCAGTACTTC. It codes for CASSPGLAGGPQYF. The complete variable domain, with remaining parts taken from reference TRBV5-1 and TRBJ2-7, reads KAGVTQTPRYLIKTRGQQVTLSCSPISGHRSVSWYQQTPGQGLQFLFEYFSETQRNKGNFPGRFSGRQFSNSRSEMNVSTLELGDSALYLCASSPGLAGGPQYFGPGTRLTVT.

This chain links TRBV10-3 with TRBJ1-5; a possible D gene is TRBD1 (5 bases). The CDR3 runs to 13 residues. The V gene's germline CDR1 is ENHRY and CDR2 SYGVKD. V was shortened by 10 bases and J by 1 base, with 11 bases between the two germline ends. The DNA of the CDR3 is TGTGCCACCCGAAGACAGAGCAATCAGCCCCAGCATTTT. Protein sequence: CATRRQSNQPQHF.

This clone was found once. The chain is built from TRBV23-1 and TRBJ2-7; D gene unclear. TRBV23-1 is an ORF, and what it does is uncertain. The CDR3 has 12 residues. The V and J ends lost 4 bases and 7 bases respectively, with 11 bases between them. The CDR3: CASSPTSREQYF. In nucleotides, the CDR3 is TGCGCCAGCAGTCCGACATCCCGGGAGCAGTACTTC.

The chain couples TRBV6-5 to TRBJ1-3; D not resolved. V shed 0 bases and J shed 2 bases, with 11 bases lying between them. The CDR3 is 16 amino acids. Germline CDR1 MNHEY, CDR2 SVGAGI. CDR3 in amino acids: CASSYSSGNPGNTIYF. For the CDR3, the DNA is TGTGCCAGCAGTTACTCGAGCGGGAATCCTGGAAACACCATATATTTT.

V gene TRBV7-9 combines with J gene TRBJ2-1; 10 positions agree with TRBD2. Germline V gene sequence: CDR1 SEHNR, CDR2 FQNEAQ (reference sequence). This CDR3 contains 19 residues. The V segment lost 1 base and the J segment 7 bases; nucleotides outside the gene matches: 16. For the CDR3, the DNA is TGTGCCAGCAGCTTAGTAGGCCGGCTAGCGGGAGTCTGGAGGAATGAGCAGTTCTTC. Translation gives CASSLVGRLAGVWRNEQFF.

J is TRBJ1-2 and V is TRBV6-4; the D is unclear. Germline V gene lookup returns CDR1 MRHNA and CDR2 SNTAGT. There are 12 residues in the CDR3. V shed 2 bases and J shed 8 bases, with 9 bases lying between them. The CDR3 DNA reads as TGTGCCAGCAGTGACAGTCCTGGCGGCTACACCTTC. Translation: CASSDSPGGYTF.

V gene TRBV4-1 combines with J gene TRBJ1-2; perhaps TRBD1 as D (6 bases). The CDR3 is 15 residues long. V lost 0 bases and J lost 0, with 8 bases in between. Germline V lookup: CDR1 MGHRA, CDR2 YSYEKL. CDR3 residues: CASSQETGPNYGYTF. The CDR3 DNA reads TGCGCCAGCAGCCAAGAAACAGGGCCTAACTATGGCTACACCTTC.

V is TRBV2 and J is TRBJ2-3; D perhaps matches TRBD2 (6 bases). The V and J ends lost 10 bases and 3 bases respectively, with 17 bases between them. CDR1 and CDR2 from the germline V gene are SNHLY and FYNNEI. The CDR3 loop spans 14 amino acids. CDR3 in amino acids: CATLHGEATDTQYF. The CDR3 nucleotides are TGTGCCACCCTCCACGGGGAGGCGACAGATACGCAGTATTTT.

V and J are TRBV18 and TRBJ2-4; no definite D call. Per the germline V gene, CDR1 is KGHSH and CDR2 is LQKENI. Deletions cut 5 bases from V and 1 base from J, with 6 bases between. The CDR3 runs 13 residues. CDR3 bases: TGTGCCAGCTCATCCCTGGCCAAAAACATTCAGTACTTC. This codes for CASSSLAKNIQYF.